This is a list of T cell receptor beta chains from one sample in a study of shared clonotypes between healthy human individuals. Profiled with immunoSEQ multiplex PCR; TCRdb holds only in-frame clones, not every one. The sample includes 450,000 to 500,000 clones, over 75% seen only once; the top ten take 10% to 15%. The specimen sequenced was PBMCs. Receptor source: a woman aged 40-49 years in good health. Some clones in this sample may be carry-over from other donors' samples. Each CDR3 is given without its conserved first and last residue.

>TRBV7-2|TRBJ1-1
ASSSYQHTEAF
>TRBV4-3|TRBJ1-2
ASSQDRQIYGYT
>TRBV7-2|TRBJ2-5
ASSLLAGYPKETQY
>TRBV7-9|TRBJ2-4
ASSLGLTEGGIQY
>TRBV19|TRBJ1-5
ASSIWLQPQH
>TRBV7-2|TRBJ2-1
ASSITGGGEQF
>TRBV2|TRBJ1-1
ADKLDGANTEAF
>TRBV5-4|TRBJ2-1
ASSLGQGRDNEQF
>TRBV9|TRBJ1-2
ASSVAPGQNVPYGYT
>TRBV4-2|TRBJ1-2
ASSQDEGHNYGYT
>TRBV4-3|TRBJ2-3
ASSQDRRSDTQY
>TRBV28|TRBJ2-3
ASSLGGGATDTQY
>TRBV28|TRBJ1-4
ASSPPRGQGNEKLF
>TRBV15|TRBJ1-1
ATSRGDGLNTEAF
>TRBV7-9|TRBJ2-1
ASSLVGPSGRGDEQF
>TRBV29-1|TRBJ2-1
SVNRDRGVNEQF
>TRBV28|TRBJ2-7
ASSAGTSSYEQY
>TRBV6-1|TRBJ2-1
AISHNEQF
>TRBV4-3|TRBJ1-2
ASSQGHRLLANYGYT
>TRBV19|TRBJ1-5
ASTSGGQPQH
>TRBV19|TRBJ1-2
ASSIGTGDGYGYT
>TRBV10-3|TRBJ2-1
AISESIGTSGLNEQF
>TRBV29-1|TRBJ2-2
SVGAPQGANTGELF
>TRBV4-2|TRBJ2-5
ASSQGREGQGRETQY
>TRBV11-2|TRBJ2-1
ASRVGTYNEQF
>TRBV5-1|TRBJ2-2
ASSWAANTGELF
>TRBV19|TRBJ1-1
ASSTLWGKGAEAF
>TRBV2|TRBJ2-7
ASRLLGPEQY
>TRBV20-1|TRBJ2-1
SARGQGGKF
>TRBV5-1|TRBJ1-2
ASSLMSGTGVMGYT
>TRBV9|TRBJ2-7
ASSQGPSYEQY
>TRBV6-5|TRBJ2-7
ASSYGPYEQY
>TRBV10-3|TRBJ1-2
AIGPGQGSYGYT
>TRBV28|TRBJ2-7
ASSSWTSGRASYEQY
>TRBV18|TRBJ2-1
ASSPPAGVNEQF
>TRBV18|NA
ASSEGQTYEQY
>TRBV18|TRBJ2-7
ASSTGTPYEQY
>TRBV28|TRBJ1-5
ASSLLWADGQVIPQPQH
>TRBV27|TRBJ1-2
ASSFAASQIHVGYT
>TRBV4-3|TRBJ2-2
ASSPGSSAGAGELF
>TRBV20-1|TRBJ2-7
SARQGYEQY
>TRBV7-3|TRBJ2-2
ASRPPGSDGELF
>TRBV10-1|TRBJ2-3
ASSEFEEHTDTQY
>TRBV6-5|TRBJ2-7
ASSPWTGVGYEQY
>TRBV2|TRBJ2-7
ASSSGGTSGRALSYEQY
>TRBV27|TRBJ2-4
ASIHQDRGLAKNIQY
>TRBV28|TRBJ2-7
ASSFLPSSYEQY
>TRBV11-1|TRBJ2-7
ASSSAYEQY
>TRBV2|TRBJ2-2
ASSLNTGELF
>TRBV5-6|TRBJ2-1
ASRLAGGRWNEQF
>TRBV28|TRBJ2-3
ASSSGQFDTQY
>TRBV29-1|TRBJ2-7
SVAEVADSYEQY
>TRBV28|TRBJ2-1
ASSLRLAGVREQF
>TRBV5-1|TRBJ2-5
ASSGIGTSEETQY
>TRBV30|TRBJ1-1
AWSVGRNTEAL
>TRBV4-3|TRBJ2-1
ASSQENRGLRNEQF
>TRBV5-1|TRBJ2-7
ASGGGFYEQY
>TRBV7-8|TRBJ2-7
ASSPRQGGEQY
>TRBV28|TRBJ2-7
ASSYGGYEQY
>TRBV28|TRBJ2-5
ASSRTSGRGPRQETQY